This T cell receptor beta chain is drawn from a study of CD8+ T cells in alopecia areata. The overall study: Treated patients were given oral tofacitinib, which was dosed at 5 to 10 mg twice daily.

RNA was extracted and reverse transcribed into cDNA as the sequencing template. Sequencing used immunoSEQ multiplex PCR; TCRdb keeps in-frame clones, though not all of them. Of roughly 200,000 clones detected, around 63% appear once; the ten largest clones hold around 1.6%. Sampling of alopecia areata patients yielded lesional scalp punch biopsies as well as peripheral blood. On this clone: What it binds is unknown.

Regarding the study as a whole: Normal skin's resident alphabeta T cells are also sequenced in scalp samples.

Trimming pared 5 bases from V and 1 base from J, leaving 14 bases between. Germline lookup yields CDR1 SQVTM and CDR2 ANQGSEA. The CDR3 has 14 residues. This sequence joins TRBV29-1 and TRBJ2-5; D perhaps matches TRBD2 (6 bases). The origin of this receptor is a human donor with alopecia areata. The starting material was CD4+ T cells sorted from blood, obtained at week 0. CDR3 residues: CSVKPAGLQETQYF. The CDR3 DNA reads TGCAGCGTTAAACCAGCGGGCCTCCAAGAGACCCAGTACTTC.